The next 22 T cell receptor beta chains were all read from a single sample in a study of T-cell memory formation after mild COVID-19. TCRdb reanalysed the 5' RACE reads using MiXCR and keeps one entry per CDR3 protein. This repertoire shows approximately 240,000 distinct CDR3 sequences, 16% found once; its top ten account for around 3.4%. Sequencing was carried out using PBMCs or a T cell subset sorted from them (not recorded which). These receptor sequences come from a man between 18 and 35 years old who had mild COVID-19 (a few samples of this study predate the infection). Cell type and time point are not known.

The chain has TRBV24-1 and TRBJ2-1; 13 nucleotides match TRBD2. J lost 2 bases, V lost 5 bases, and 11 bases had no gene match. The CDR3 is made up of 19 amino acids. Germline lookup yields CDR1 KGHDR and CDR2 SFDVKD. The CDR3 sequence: CATSAPGTSGDHPYNEQFF. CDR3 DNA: TGTGCCACCAGTGCCCCCGGGACTAGCGGGGACCATCCCTACAATGAGCAGTTCTTC.

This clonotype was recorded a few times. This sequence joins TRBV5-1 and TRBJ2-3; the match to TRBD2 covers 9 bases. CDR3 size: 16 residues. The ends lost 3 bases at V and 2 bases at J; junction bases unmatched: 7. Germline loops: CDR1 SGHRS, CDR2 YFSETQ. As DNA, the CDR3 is TGCGCCAGCAGCTCGCTTAGCGGGGGCCTCACAGATACGCAGTATTTT. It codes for CASSSLSGGLTDTQYF.

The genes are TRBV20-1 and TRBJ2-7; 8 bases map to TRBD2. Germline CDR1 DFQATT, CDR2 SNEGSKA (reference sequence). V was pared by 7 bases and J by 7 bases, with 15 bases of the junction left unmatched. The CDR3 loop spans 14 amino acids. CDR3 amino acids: CSVEGRGGGWEQYV. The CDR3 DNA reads TGCAGTGTCGAAGGTCGGGGGGGCGGTTGGGAGCAGTACGTC.

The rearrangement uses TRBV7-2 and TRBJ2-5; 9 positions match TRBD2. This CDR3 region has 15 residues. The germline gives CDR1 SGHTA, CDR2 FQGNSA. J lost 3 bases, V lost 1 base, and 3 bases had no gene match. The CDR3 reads CASSLGRGGEETQYF. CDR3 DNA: TGTGCCAGCAGCTTAGGGCGGGGGGGAGAAGAGACCCAGTACTTC.

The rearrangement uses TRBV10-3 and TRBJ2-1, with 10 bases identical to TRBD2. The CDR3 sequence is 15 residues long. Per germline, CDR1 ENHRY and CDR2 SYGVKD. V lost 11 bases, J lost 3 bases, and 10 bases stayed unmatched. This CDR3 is CAVQPRTSGYNEQFF. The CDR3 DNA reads TGTGCCGTCCAGCCCCGGACTAGCGGCTACAATGAGCAGTTCTTC.

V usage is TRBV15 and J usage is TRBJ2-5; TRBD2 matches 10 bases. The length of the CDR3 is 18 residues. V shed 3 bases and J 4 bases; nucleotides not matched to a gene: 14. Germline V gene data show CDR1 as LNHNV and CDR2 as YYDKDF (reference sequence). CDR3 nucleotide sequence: TGTGCCACCAGCAGTACTAGCGGGGCCCGGAGGGGTGGAGAGACCCAGTACTTC. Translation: CATSSTSGARRGGETQYF.

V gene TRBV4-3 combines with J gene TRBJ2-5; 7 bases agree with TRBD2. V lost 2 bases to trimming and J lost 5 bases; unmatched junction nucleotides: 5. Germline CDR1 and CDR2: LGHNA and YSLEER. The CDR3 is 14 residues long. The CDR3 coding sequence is TGCGCCAGCAGCCAAATTGCGGGGGAGGAGACCCAGTACTTC. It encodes CASSQIAGEETQYF.

Written as DNA, the CDR3 is TGTGCCAGCAGTGAAGCCCCCAGGGGCTACACCTTC. Its translation: CASSEAPRGYTF. The chain links TRBV2 to TRBJ1-2, with D hard to call. CDR3 length: 12 residues. Germline CDR1 reads SNHLY; CDR2 reads FYNNEI. V gave up 0 bases and J gave up 8 bases, with 7 bases separating them.

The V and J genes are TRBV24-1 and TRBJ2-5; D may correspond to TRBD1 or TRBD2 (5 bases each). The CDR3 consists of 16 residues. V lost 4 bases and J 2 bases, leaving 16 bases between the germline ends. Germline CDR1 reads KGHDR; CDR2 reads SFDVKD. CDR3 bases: TGTGCCACCAGTGACCCCTCCGGGACCGGGCAAGAGACCCAGTACTTC. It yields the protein CATSDPSGTGQETQYF.

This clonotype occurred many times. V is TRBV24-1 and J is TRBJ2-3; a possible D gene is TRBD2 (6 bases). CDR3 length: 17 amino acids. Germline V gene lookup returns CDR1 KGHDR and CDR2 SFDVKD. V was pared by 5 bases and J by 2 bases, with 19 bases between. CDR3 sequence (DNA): TGTGCCACCAGTGCCCCGGCGGATAGCGGCCACACAGATACGCAGTATTTT. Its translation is CATSAPADSGHTDTQYF.

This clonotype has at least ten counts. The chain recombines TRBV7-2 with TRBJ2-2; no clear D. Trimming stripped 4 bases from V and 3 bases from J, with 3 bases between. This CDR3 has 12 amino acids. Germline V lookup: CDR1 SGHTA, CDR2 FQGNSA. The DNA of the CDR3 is TGTGCCAGCAGCTACTACACCGGGGAGCTGTTTTTT. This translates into CASSYYTGELFF. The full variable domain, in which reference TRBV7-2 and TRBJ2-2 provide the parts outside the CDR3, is GAGVSQSPSNKVTEKGKDVELRCDPISGHTALYWYRQSLGQGLEFLIYFQGNSAPDKSGLPSDRFSAERTGGSVSTLTIQRTQQEDSAVYLCASSYYTGELFFGEGSRLTVL.

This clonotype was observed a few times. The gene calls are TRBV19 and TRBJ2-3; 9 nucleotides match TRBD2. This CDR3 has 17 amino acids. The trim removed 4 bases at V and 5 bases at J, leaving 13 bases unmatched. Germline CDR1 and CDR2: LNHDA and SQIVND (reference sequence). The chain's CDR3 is CASSTPQRRGGQDTQYF. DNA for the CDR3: TGTGCCAGTAGTACTCCCCAGAGGCGGGGGGGCCAAGATACGCAGTATTTT.

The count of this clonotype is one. The CDR3 here is CASSPAQGSYEQYV. CDR3 in DNA: TGTGCCAGCTCGCCGGCACAGGGTTCCTACGAGCAGTACGTC. The chain recombines TRBV2 with TRBJ2-7, with D possibly matching TRBD1 (6 bases). This CDR3 spans 14 amino acids. With 8 bases removed from V and 1 base from J, the gap between germline ends came to 15 bases. CDR1 and CDR2 from the germline V gene are SNHLY and FYNNEI.

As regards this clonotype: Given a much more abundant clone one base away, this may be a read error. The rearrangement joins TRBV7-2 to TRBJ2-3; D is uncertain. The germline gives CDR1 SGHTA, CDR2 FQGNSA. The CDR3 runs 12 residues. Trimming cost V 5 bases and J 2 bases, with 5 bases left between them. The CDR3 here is CASSPHTDTQYF. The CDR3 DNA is TGTGCCAGCAGCCCTCACACAGATACGCAGTATTTT. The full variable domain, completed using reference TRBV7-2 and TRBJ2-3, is GAGVSQSPSNKVTEKGKDVELRCDPISGHTALYWYRQSLGQGLEFLIYFQGNSAPDKSGLPSDRFSAERTGGSVSTLTIQRTQQEDSAVYLCASSPHTDTQYFGPGTRLTVL.

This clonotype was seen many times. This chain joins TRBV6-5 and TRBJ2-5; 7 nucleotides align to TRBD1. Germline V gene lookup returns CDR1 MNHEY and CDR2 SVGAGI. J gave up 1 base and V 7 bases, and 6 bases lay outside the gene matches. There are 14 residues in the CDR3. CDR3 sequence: CASTTSGGQETQYF. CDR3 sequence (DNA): TGTGCCAGCACCACGTCAGGGGGCCAAGAGACCCAGTACTTC.

CDR3 amino acids: CASSLRGTASGNTIYF. DNA for the CDR3: TGTGCCAGCAGCTTGCGCGGGACGGCCTCGGGAAACACCATATATTTT. The chain joins TRBV7-8 to TRBJ1-3; the D gene is possibly TRBD1 (5 bases). The CDR3 is 16 residues long. V was trimmed by 3 bases and J by 4 bases, leaving 16 bases between them. Germline V gives CDR1 SGHVS, CDR2 FQNEAQ.

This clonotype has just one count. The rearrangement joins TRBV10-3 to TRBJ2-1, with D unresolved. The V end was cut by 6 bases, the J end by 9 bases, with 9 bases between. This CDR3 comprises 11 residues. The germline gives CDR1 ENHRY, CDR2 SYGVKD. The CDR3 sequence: CAISPWGEQFF. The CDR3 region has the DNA TGTGCCATCAGCCCGTGGGGTGAGCAGTTCTTC.

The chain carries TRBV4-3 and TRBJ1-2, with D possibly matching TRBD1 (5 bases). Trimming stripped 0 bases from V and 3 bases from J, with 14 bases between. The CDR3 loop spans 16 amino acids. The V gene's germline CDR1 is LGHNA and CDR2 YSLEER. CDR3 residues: CASSQERPGRYYGYTF. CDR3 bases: TGCGCCAGCAGCCAAGAGAGGCCGGGGCGTTACTATGGCTACACCTTC.

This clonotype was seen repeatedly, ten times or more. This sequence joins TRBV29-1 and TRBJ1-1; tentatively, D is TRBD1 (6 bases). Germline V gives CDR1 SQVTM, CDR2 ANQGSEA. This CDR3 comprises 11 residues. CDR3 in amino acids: CGGGARTEAFF. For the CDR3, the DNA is TGCGGCGGGGGGGCGCGGACTGAAGCTTTCTTT. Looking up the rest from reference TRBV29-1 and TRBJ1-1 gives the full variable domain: SAVISQKPSRDICQRGTSLTIQCQVDSQVTMMFWYRQQPGQSLTLIATANQGSEATYESGFVIDKFPISRPNLTFSTLTVSNMSPEDSSIYLCGGGARTEAFFGQGTRLTVV.

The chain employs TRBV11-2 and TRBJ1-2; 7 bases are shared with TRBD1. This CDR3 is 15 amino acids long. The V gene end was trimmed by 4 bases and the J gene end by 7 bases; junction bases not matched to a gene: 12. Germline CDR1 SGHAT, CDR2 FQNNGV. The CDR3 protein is CASSSLKTGSGGYTF. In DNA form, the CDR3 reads TGTGCCAGCAGCTCCCTTAAGACAGGGTCGGGTGGCTACACCTTC.

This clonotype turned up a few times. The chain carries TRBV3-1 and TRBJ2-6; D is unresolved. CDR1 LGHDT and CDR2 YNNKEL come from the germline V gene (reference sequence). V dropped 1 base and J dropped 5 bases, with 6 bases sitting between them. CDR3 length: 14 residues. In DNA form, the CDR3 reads TGTGCCAGCAGCCAAGTTGCCCGGGCCAACGTCCTGACTTTC. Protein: CASSQVARANVLTF.

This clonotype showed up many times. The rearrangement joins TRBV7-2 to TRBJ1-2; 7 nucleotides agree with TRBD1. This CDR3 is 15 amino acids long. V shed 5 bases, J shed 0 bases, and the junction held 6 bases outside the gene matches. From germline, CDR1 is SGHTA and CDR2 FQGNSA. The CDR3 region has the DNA TGTGCCAGCAGCCCCCAGGGGGGGACTAACTATGGCTACACCTTC. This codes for CASSPQGGTNYGYTF. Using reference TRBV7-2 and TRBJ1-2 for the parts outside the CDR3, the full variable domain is GAGVSQSPSNKVTEKGKDVELRCDPISGHTALYWYRQSLGQGLEFLIYFQGNSAPDKSGLPSDRFSAERTGGSVSTLTIQRTQQEDSAVYLCASSPQGGTNYGYTFGSGTRLTVV.